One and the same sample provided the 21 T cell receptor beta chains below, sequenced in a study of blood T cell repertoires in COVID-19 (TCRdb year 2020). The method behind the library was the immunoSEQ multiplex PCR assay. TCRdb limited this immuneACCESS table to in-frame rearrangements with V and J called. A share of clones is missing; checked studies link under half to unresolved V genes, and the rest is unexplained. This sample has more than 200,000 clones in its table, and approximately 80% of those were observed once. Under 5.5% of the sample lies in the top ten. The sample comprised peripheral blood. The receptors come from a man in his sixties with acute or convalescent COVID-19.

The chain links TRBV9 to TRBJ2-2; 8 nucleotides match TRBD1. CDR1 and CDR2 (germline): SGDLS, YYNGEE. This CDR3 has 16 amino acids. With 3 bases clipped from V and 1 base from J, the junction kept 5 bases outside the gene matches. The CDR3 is CASSAPGQVNTGELFF. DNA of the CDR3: TGTGCCAGCAGCGCACCGGGACAGGTGAACACCGGGGAGCTGTTTTTT.

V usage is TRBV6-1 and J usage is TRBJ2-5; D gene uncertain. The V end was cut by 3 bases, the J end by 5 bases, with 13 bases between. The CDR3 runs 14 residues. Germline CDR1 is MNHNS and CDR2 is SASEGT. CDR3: CASSEMWSRETQYF. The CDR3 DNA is TGTGCCAGCAGTGAGATGTGGTCCAGGGAGACCCAGTACTTC.

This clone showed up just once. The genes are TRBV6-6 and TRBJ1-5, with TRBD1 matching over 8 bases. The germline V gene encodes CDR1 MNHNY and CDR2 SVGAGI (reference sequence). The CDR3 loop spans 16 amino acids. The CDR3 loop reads CATKEGQASNLQPQHF. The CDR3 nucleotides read TGTGCTACCAAGGAGGGACAGGCCTCGAACCTACAGCCCCAGCATTTT.

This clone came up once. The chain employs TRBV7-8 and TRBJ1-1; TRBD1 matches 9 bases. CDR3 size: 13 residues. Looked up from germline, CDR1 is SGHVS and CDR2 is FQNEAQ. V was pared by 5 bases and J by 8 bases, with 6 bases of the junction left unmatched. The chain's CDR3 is CASSRHRGREAFF. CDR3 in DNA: TGTGCCAGCAGCCGTCACAGGGGGCGAGAAGCTTTCTTT.

CDR3 loop: CASSNPGQTNTEAFF. The DNA for the CDR3 is TGTGCCAGTAGTAACCCGGGACAGACGAACACTGAAGCTTTCTTT. This chain links TRBV19 with TRBJ1-1, with 7 positions matching TRBD1. V shed 4 bases and J 1 base; nucleotides not matched to a gene: 6. Germline-derived CDR1 and CDR2 are LNHDA and SQIVND (reference sequence). The CDR3 contains 15 residues.

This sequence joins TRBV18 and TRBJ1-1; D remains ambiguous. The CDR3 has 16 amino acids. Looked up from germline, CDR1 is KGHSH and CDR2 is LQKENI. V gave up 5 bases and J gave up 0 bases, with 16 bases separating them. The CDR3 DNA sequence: TGTGCCAGCTCAGCTCCGCCAGGCATCATGAACACTGAAGCTTTCTTT. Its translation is CASSAPPGIMNTEAFF.

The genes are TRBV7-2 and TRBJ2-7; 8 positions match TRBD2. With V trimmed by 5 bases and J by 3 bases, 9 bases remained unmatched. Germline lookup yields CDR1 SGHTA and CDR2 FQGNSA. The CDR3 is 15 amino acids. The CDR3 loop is CASSALRGTSYEQYF. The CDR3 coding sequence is TGTGCCAGCAGCGCCCTGCGCGGGACTAGCTACGAGCAGTACTTC.

Written as DNA, the CDR3 is TGTGCCAGCAGCTTAGCTTTCAGGAGGGATGGCTACACCTTC. This sequence encodes CASSLAFRRDGYTF. The rearrangement links TRBV7-9 to TRBJ1-2; D is ambiguous. This CDR3 is built from 14 residues. Germline assignment: CDR1 SEHNR and CDR2 FQNEAQ (reference sequence). Deletions cut 0 bases from V and 6 bases from J, with 11 bases between.

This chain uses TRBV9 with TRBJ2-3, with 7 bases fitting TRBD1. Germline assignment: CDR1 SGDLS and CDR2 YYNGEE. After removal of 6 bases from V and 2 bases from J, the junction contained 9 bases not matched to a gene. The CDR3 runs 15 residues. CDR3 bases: TGTGCCAGCACCCAAAGGGACAGACTCACAGATACGCAGTATTTT. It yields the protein CASTQRDRLTDTQYF.

DNA of the CDR3: TGTGCCACCAGACAGGGGGGCGTAAAGACCCAGTACTTC. Protein: CATRQGGVKTQYF. The rearrangement uses TRBV15 and TRBJ2-5, with 8 bases fitting TRBD1. The CDR3 is 13 residues long. The V gene end was trimmed by 6 bases and the J gene end by 6 bases; junction bases not matched to a gene: 6. Germline CDR1 is LNHNV and CDR2 is YYDKDF (reference sequence).

As DNA, the CDR3 is TGTGCCAGCTCACCCGGACAGGGTGAGAATGGCTACACCTTC. Amino acid sequence: CASSPGQGENGYTF. The chain combines TRBV18 with TRBJ1-2, with 8 bases identical to TRBD1. With V trimmed by 3 bases and J by 6 bases, 6 bases remained unmatched. CDR1 and CDR2 from the germline V gene are KGHSH and LQKENI. The CDR3 consists of 14 residues.

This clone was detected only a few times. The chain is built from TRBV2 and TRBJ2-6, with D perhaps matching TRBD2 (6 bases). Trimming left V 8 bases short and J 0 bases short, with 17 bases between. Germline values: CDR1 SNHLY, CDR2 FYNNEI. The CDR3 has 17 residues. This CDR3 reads CASDGGRTNSGANVLTF. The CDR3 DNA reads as TGTGCCAGCGACGGGGGACGGACTAACTCTGGGGCCAACGTCCTGACTTTC.

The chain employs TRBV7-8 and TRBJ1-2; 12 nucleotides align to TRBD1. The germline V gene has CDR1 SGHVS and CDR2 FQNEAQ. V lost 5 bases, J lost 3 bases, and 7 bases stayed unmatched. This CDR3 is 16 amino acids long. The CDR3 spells CASSTGQGARDYGYTF. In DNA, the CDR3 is TGTGCCAGCAGCACGGGACAGGGGGCGAGGGACTATGGCTACACCTTC.

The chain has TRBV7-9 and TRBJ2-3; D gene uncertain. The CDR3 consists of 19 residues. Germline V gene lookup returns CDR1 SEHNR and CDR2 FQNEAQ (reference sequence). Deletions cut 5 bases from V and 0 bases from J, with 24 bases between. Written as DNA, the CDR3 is TGTGCCAGCAGCCTCCCCAGCCTTTATGAGGAGAATAGCACAGATACGCAGTATTTT. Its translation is CASSLPSLYEENSTDTQYF.

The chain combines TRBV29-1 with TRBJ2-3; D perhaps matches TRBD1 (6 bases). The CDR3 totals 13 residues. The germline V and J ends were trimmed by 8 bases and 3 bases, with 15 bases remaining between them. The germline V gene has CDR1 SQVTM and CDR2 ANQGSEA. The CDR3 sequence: CSHSSQGTDTQYF. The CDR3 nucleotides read TGCAGCCATAGTTCGCAGGGGACAGATACGCAGTATTTT.

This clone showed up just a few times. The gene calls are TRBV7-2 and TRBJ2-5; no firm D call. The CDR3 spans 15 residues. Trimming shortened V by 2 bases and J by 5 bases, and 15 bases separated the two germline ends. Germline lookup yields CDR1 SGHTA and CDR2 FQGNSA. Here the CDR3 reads CASSLNRGRVETQYF. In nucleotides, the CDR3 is TGTGCCAGCAGCTTAAACCGAGGCCGTGTGGAGACCCAGTACTTC.

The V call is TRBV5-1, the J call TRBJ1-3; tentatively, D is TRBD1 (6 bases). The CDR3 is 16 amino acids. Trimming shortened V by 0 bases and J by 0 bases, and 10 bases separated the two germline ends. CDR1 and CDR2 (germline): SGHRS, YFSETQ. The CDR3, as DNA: TGCGCCAGCAGCTTGGATGGGACATACTCTGGAAACACCATATATTTT. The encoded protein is CASSLDGTYSGNTIYF.

The CDR3 reads CANQGSGTDTQYF. Written as DNA, the CDR3 is TGTGCCAATCAGGGGTCCGGGACAGATACGCAGTATTTT. The chain has TRBV28 and TRBJ2-3; tentatively, D is TRBD1 (6 bases). CDR3 size: 13 residues. The V end lost 10 bases, the J end lost 3 bases, and 14 bases lay between the germline ends. CDR1 is MDHEN, CDR2 SYDVKM, per germline.

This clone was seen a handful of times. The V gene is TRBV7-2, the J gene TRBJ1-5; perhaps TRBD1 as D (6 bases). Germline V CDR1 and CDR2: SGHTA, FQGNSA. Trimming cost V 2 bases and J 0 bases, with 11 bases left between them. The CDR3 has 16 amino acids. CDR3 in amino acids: CASSLWGGGSNQPQHF. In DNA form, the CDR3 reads TGTGCCAGCAGCTTATGGGGAGGGGGTAGCAATCAGCCCCAGCATTTT. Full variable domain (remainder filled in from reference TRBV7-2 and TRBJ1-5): GAGVSQSPSNKVTEKGKDVELRCDPISGHTALYWYRQSLGQGLEFLIYFQGNSAPDKSGLPSDRFSAERTGGSVSTLTIQRTQQEDSAVYLCASSLWGGGSNQPQHFGDGTRLSIL.

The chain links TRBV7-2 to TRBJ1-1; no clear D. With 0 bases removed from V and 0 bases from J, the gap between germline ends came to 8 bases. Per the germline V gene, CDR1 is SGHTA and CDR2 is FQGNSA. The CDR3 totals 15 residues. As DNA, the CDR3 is TGTGCCAGCAGCTTAGCGGTCAGTATGAACACTGAAGCTTTCTTT. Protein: CASSLAVSMNTEAFF.

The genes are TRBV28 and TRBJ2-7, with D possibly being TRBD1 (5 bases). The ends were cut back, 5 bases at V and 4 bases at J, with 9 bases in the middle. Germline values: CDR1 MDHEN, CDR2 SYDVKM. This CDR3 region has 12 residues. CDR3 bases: TGTGCCAGCAGTCCCCAGGGATACGAGCAGTACTTC. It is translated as CASSPQGYEQYF.